The text below deals with one T cell receptor (beta chain). Its antigen is not identified. The data were obtained in a study of post-analysis software for immune sequencing data. Looking at the study overall: Multiple sclerosis in the patients followed relapsing-remitting, secondary progressive and progressive-relapsing courses.

The germline V gene encodes CDR1 DFQATT and CDR2 SNEGSKA (reference sequence). The V segment lost 0 bases and the J segment 0 bases; nucleotides outside the gene matches: 5. The CDR3 has 15 residues. Libraries were made from TCR beta cDNA, and they carried unique molecular identifiers. TCRdb fed the PCR reads into MiXCR, producing one record per CDR3 protein. The data show 750,000 to 900,000 distinct CDR3 sequences, roughly 46% seen once. Whole-study findings and limits: In patients, a few TRBV segments were more frequent than in controls, with TRBV5-6, TRBV5-1 and TRBV20-1 among them.

The receptor was derived from a girl aged 5-17 years with multiple sclerosis. Sequencing used blood. The rearrangement joins TRBV20-1 to TRBJ2-7, with 7 bases fitting TRBD1. As DNA, the CDR3 is TGCAGTGCTAGAGACGGACAGGAAAGCTCCTACGAGCAGTACTTC. The encoded protein is CSARDGQESSYEQYF.